Each of the 13 T cell receptor beta chains below was sequenced from the same sample in a study of shared clonotypes between healthy human individuals. The repertoire was sequenced with immunoSEQ multiplex PCR; TCRdb's copy has only in-frame clones and lacks some. Of roughly 2.1 million clones detected, about 92% appear once; the ten largest clones hold around 1.7%. In the naive CD8 group, cells lacked CD45RO and were positively selected for CCR7, so terminally differentiated effector memory CD45RA+ cells were left out. The material sequenced was naive CD8+ T cells from PBMCs. Every receptor here comes from a man aged 18 to 35 in good health. Some clones in this sample may be carry-over from other donors' samples.

The genes are TRBV4-3 and TRBJ2-1; D gene uncertain. Between the trimmed V and J ends, which lost 1 base and 4 bases, there was a span of 17 bases. Germline V lookup: CDR1 LGHNA, CDR2 YSLEER. The CDR3 is 17 amino acids. CDR3 region: CASSQVALSTIYNEQFF. Here the CDR3 DNA reads TGCGCCAGCAGCCAAGTGGCCCTTAGCACTATATACAATGAGCAGTTCTTC.

This clone has only one observation. The J gene is TRBJ2-7, the V gene TRBV5-6; no firm D call. CDR1 SGHDT and CDR2 YYEEEE come from the germline V gene. This CDR3 comprises 13 residues. V was trimmed by 0 bases and J by 2 bases, leaving 6 bases between them. The CDR3 DNA reads as TGTGCCAGCAGCTTGGGCGACACCTACGAGCAGTACTTC. As protein: CASSLGDTYEQYF.

This clone was found a few times. The J gene is TRBJ2-3, the V gene TRBV29-1; D tentatively reads TRBD1 or TRBD2 (5 bases each). The germline CDR1 and CDR2 sequences are SQVTM and ANQGSEA. The CDR3 consists of 12 residues. V shed 7 bases and J shed 4 bases, with 12 bases lying between them. The CDR3 is CSGDRGSDTQYF. For the CDR3, the DNA is TGCAGCGGGGACCGGGGCTCAGATACGCAGTATTTT.

V is TRBV5-6 and J is TRBJ1-3; a possible D gene is TRBD1 (6 bases). Germline CDR1 reads SGHDT; CDR2 reads YYEEEE. The CDR3 is made up of 15 amino acids. Trimming removed 2 bases at V and 0 bases at J, with 9 bases between. CDR3 amino acids: CASSFWTASGNTIYF. Written as DNA, the CDR3 is TGTGCCAGCAGCTTCTGGACAGCCTCTGGAAACACCATATATTTT.

This chain uses TRBV27 with TRBJ2-7, with D possibly matching TRBD2 (5 bases). In germline, CDR1 is MNHEY, CDR2 SMNVEV (reference sequence). The CDR3 has 16 amino acids. With 6 bases removed from V and 3 bases from J, the gap between germline ends came to 21 bases. As DNA, the CDR3 is TGTGCCAGCAGGGACTCAACGGGCTGGGGAAACTACGAGCAGTACTTC. It translates to CASRDSTGWGNYEQYF.

Notes on this clone: This same CDR3 is encoded by further DNA sequences in the sample. The V gene is TRBV11-2, the J gene TRBJ2-7; TRBD2 is a possible D gene (5 bases). The germline V gene encodes CDR1 SGHAT and CDR2 FQNNGV. V gave up 5 bases and J gave up 3 bases, with 8 bases separating them. The CDR3 covers 12 residues. CDR3 in DNA: TGTGCCAGCAGCCGGGGTATCTACGAGCAGTACTTC. Its protein is CASSRGIYEQYF.

In the case of this clone: The identical CDR3 is also encoded by other nucleotide sequences in the sample. The gene calls are TRBV27 and TRBJ1-2; possible D gene TRBD1, 5 bases. V dropped 2 bases and J dropped 3 bases, with 7 bases sitting between them. This CDR3 region has 13 residues. Germline V gene data show CDR1 as MNHEY and CDR2 as SMNVEV (reference sequence). CDR3 nucleotides: TGTGCCAGCAGTTTACGGGGCGACTATGGCTACACCTTC. Translation gives CASSLRGDYGYTF.

The rearrangement uses TRBV9 and TRBJ1-1; the D gene is possibly TRBD1 (5 bases). The V and J ends lost 3 bases and 8 bases respectively, with 17 bases between them. The CDR3 has 14 residues. The germline gives CDR1 SGDLS, CDR2 YYNGEE. The CDR3 region is CASSAYRGPTEAFF. DNA for the CDR3: TGTGCCAGCAGCGCGTACCGGGGCCCCACAGAAGCTTTCTTT.

V is TRBV6-1 and J is TRBJ2-2; D remains unclear. V was clipped by 4 bases and J by 7 bases, with 13 bases between them. The germline V gene encodes CDR1 MNHNS and CDR2 SASEGT. The CDR3 has 14 amino acids. The CDR3: CASSATRRVGELFF. CDR3 DNA: TGTGCCAGCAGTGCCACCCGTCGGGTCGGGGAGCTGTTTTTT.

In this sample, this clone turned up once. The chain joins TRBV25-1 to TRBJ2-6; TRBD1 matches at 9 bases. The CDR3 loop spans 16 amino acids. V shed 6 bases, J shed 2 bases, and the junction held 5 bases outside the gene matches. Germline V gene data show CDR1 as MGHDK and CDR2 as SYGVNS. As DNA, the CDR3 is TGTGCCAGCAGAAGTACAGGGGGCGCTGGGGCCAACGTCCTGACTTTC. It specifies CASRSTGGAGANVLTF.

The gene calls are TRBV19 and TRBJ2-1; D possibly corresponds to TRBD1 (6 bases). CDR3 length: 15 residues. The V gene's germline CDR1 is LNHDA and CDR2 SQIVND (reference sequence). Trimming pared 10 bases from V and 0 bases from J, leaving 16 bases between. DNA for the CDR3: TGTGCCACCGGGGACAACCCGGGCTCCTACAATGAGCAGTTCTTC. Its translation is CATGDNPGSYNEQFF.

This clone was detected once. The V gene is TRBV5-1, the J gene TRBJ2-7; 8 bases are a match to TRBD2. CDR3 length: 17 amino acids. The V segment lost 4 bases and the J segment 4 bases; nucleotides outside the gene matches: 16. Germline values: CDR1 SGHRS, CDR2 YFSETQ. CDR3 sequence (DNA): TGCGCCAGCAGCACGGGCGGTCCAGCGGGAGTTCGGTACGAGCAGTACTTC. Amino acids: CASSTGGPAGVRYEQYF.

The chain combines TRBV7-9 with TRBJ2-2; 7 bases agree with TRBD1. The CDR3 length is 16 residues. The J segment lost 3 bases and the V segment lost 3 bases, leaving 7 bases of the junction unmatched. Germline lookup yields CDR1 SEHNR and CDR2 FQNEAQ (reference sequence). The CDR3 spells CASSFPLTGDTGELFF. The CDR3 DNA reads TGTGCCAGCAGCTTCCCTTTAACAGGGGACACCGGGGAGCTGTTTTTT.